Here is one T cell receptor (beta chain) with its context. The sample belongs to a study of blood T cell repertoires in COVID-19. V lost 0 bases and J lost 2, with 7 bases in between. Germline lookup yields CDR1 SGHKS and CDR2 YYEKEE (reference sequence). This CDR3 is built from 14 residues. Sequenced by immunoSEQ multiplex PCR; TCRdb stores in-frame clones only, minus some. The sample lists about 110,000 clones; 65% to 80% were seen once. The V and J genes are TRBV5-5 and TRBJ2-3, with D possibly TRBD1 on 5 matching bases. Sample: peripheral blood. This sequence was found in a man in his 70s with active or convalescent COVID-19. The DNA for the CDR3 is TGTGCCAGCAGCTTGGCCAGGGACACAGATACGCAGTATTTT. Its translation: CASSLARDTDTQYF.